This TCR beta chain emerged from a study of blood T cell repertoires in COVID-19 (dated by TCRdb to 2018 to 2020). For the wider study: Samples covering the acute and convalescent phases of COVID-19 were provided by collaborators in the United States, Italy and Spain. The material from the prospective study consisted of cDNA or gDNA derived from T cells, B-cell-depleted T cells, or PBMCs. The dataset comprised deeply sampled blood TCRbeta repertoires from subjects exposed to, actively infected with, or recovered from COVID-19. A freely available public database, intended as a resource for researchers studying the immune response to SARS-CoV-2, is where the repertoires were released. Samples came from the ongoing ImmuneRACE study (first 160 participants) plus 1,254 subjects from 6 global collaborators. The sample metadata nearly always contained a de-identified subject ID, COVID-19 status, age in years and sex. Where available, HLA class I and class II types were taken from metadata supplied by the sample provider and were not determined by assay-based typing.

Overall results and qualifications from the work: The quantity of clinical and demographic metadata differed by source and by participant and was supplied without curation.

Measured from the cysteine to the phenylalanine, the CDR3 is 15 residues long. Of all the DNA, just the CDR3 is kept, 45 bases in frame from base 1. CDR1 and CDR2, per the germline V gene (reference sequence), are SEHNR and FQNEAQ. Trimming at the junction amounts to 5 bases on V and 5 bases on J, and the germline ends lie 17 bases apart. TCRbeta CDR3 regions were amplified from genomic DNA by means of the immunoSEQ Assay, a bias-controlled multiplex PCR. Processing in the source paper ran as follows. The number of nucleated cells in each sample was estimated by amplification of reference gene primers within the assay. To quantify the absolute abundance of each unique TCRbeta CDR3 rearrangement, sequence reads were collapsed and filtered. For each sample, productive Simpson clonality was calculated as the square root of Simpson's diversity index over productive rearrangements. This is the immuneACCESS table as TCRdb keeps it, with only in-frame sequences that have V and J called. A part of the clones is gone; compared with another copy, unresolved V genes explain less than half, and the rest is unexplained. That table gives V, J and clone size, and the DNA gave D and trimming. For this sample there are about 220,000 clones; roughly four fifths appear just once. The top ten clones comprise approximately 3.8% of the sample.

Participants in the prospective study were aged about 18 to 95 years, lived in some 24 United States geographic areas, and enrolled through a virtual design. Cohort assignment in the prospective study relied on participant-reported clinical history from a screening survey and a study questionnaire. Exposed participants were defined as having been in contact with someone with a PCR-confirmed or clinician-diagnosed COVID-19 case within 2 weeks of study entry. Mobile phlebotomists in the prospective study collected whole blood, serum and a nasopharyngeal or oropharyngeal swab from every participant. Additional blood draws and questionnaires over an approximately 2-month period could optionally be provided by prospective study participants. Before DNA extraction, blood samples from the prospective study were shipped at room temperature or frozen. Comment on this clone: Its antigen is unknown. No base quality information exists; no much larger clone differs at one position.

The V gene is TRBV7-9 and the J gene is TRBJ2-3; the D gene is perhaps TRBD1, on 6 matching bases. Sequenced material: PBMCs or T cells enriched from blood (not recorded which). This sequence was found in a woman in her 40s who had been exposed to COVID-19. The CDR3 region: CASSPRGSEEDTQYF. The nucleotides read TGTGCCAGCAGCCCGAGGGGGAGCGAAGAAGATACGCAGTATTTT.